This paragraph covers one T cell receptor beta chain sequence. What it binds is not known. The data are from a study of T cell responses to AZD1222 COVID-19 vaccine. Overall study context: Pooled samples include second doses given at about 4 or 12 weeks. Study results and caveats: It was only after the peak T cell response that any repertoires were sampled.

Germline trimming cut 4 bases from V and 2 bases from J; bases unmatched to any gene: 2. Germline V lookup: CDR1 LNHDA, CDR2 SQIVND (reference sequence). CDR3 size: 14 residues. The repertoire was sequenced with immunoSEQ multiplex PCR; TCRdb's copy has only in-frame clones and lacks some. Here the sample spans 100,000 to 130,000 clones, about 90% being singletons. This material consisted of peripheral blood, taken on day 0 of AZD1222 vaccination. This sequence joins TRBV19 and TRBJ2-3, with 8 positions matching TRBD1. This receptor was taken from an adult in good health. CDR3 loop: CASSKDRDTDTQYF. The CDR3 nucleotides read TGTGCCAGTAGTAAGGACAGGGACACAGATACGCAGTATTTT.